This record covers a single T cell receptor (beta chain). Its antigen remains unknown. Using immunoSEQ multiplex PCR, the repertoire was profiled, and TCRdb retains in-frame clones only, with some absent. Of 100,000 to 150,000 clones in the sample, approximately 78% are singletons; the top ten hold approximately 3%. This sample's time point: baseline pretreatment blood. The sample's treatment: 15 Gy SBRT to primary tumor, nephrectomy 4 weeks later. Blood was sampled at baseline, 2 weeks and 4 weeks after SBRT. The patient's renal cell carcinoma had clear cell pathology. These data are taken from a study of radiation and T cells in renal cell carcinoma. Broader study findings: No pretreatment tumor biopsies were available for baseline clonotypes. Top tumor clonotypes rose in blood 2 weeks post-radiation, then contracted.

The CDR3 contains 14 residues. V lost 6 bases, J lost 10 bases, and 8 bases stayed unmatched. Germline CDR1 MNHEY, CDR2 SVGAGI. The material was blood, obtained from a patient whose treatment included radiotherapy and nephrectomy. V usage is TRBV6-5 and J usage is TRBJ1-6; 8 positions agree with TRBD1. This clonotype was obtained from a woman aged 55-70 years with renal cell carcinoma. Here the CDR3 DNA reads TGTGCCAGCAGCCCGGACAGGGCGACATCACCCCTCCACTTT. Amino acid sequence: CASSPDRATSPLHF.